The 30 T cell receptor beta chains presented below share a single source sample, sequenced in a study of regulatory T cells in long-lasting Graves disease. Time point of the sample: persistent/refractory GD, antithyroid drugs over 5 years with positive TRAb. There was RNA extracted from PBMCs, and the TCR library was made from it. Building the TCR beta libraries relied on iRepertoire HTBI primers, and CDR3 regions underwent Arm-PCR. TCRdb independently ran MiXCR on the multiplex PCR reads; one entry per CDR3 protein. The sample consists of a few hundred thousand distinct CDR3 sequences, roughly a fifth of them appearing once. The sample was peripheral blood mononuclear cells (PBMCs), taken when the disease was refractory, from a patient treated with antithyroid drugs. The receptors come from a female donor with Graves disease.

The chain employs TRBV12-3 or TRBV12-4 and TRBJ2-1, with 8 bases aligning to TRBD1. The CDR3 totals 15 residues. With 6 bases clipped from V and 5 bases from J, the junction kept 9 bases outside the gene matches. This CDR3 reads CASSRGQGNNNEQFF. Written as DNA, the CDR3 is TGTGCCAGCAGCCGCGGACAGGGTAACAACAATGAGCAGTTCTTC.

V is TRBV6-1 and J is TRBJ1-5, with a weak D call TRBD1 (6 bases). The CDR3 loop spans 17 amino acids. Germline loops: CDR1 MNHNS, CDR2 SASEGT. V gave up 7 bases and J gave up 0 bases, with 19 bases separating them. CDR3 DNA: TGTGCCAGCAACCCCGCGGGGGGGCCATATAGCAATCAGCCCCAGCATTTT. This translates into CASNPAGGPYSNQPQHF.

This clonotype was seen many times. The rearrangement links TRBV28 to TRBJ2-5; D gene uncertain. V lost 5 bases to trimming and J lost 1 base, with 8 bases between them. The CDR3 loop spans 13 amino acids. Germline V lookup: CDR1 MDHEN, CDR2 SYDVKM. The DNA of the CDR3 is TGTGCCAGCAGTCGGGTCTCCCAAGAGACCCAGTACTTC. Amino acid sequence: CASSRVSQETQYF.

This clonotype has at least ten counts. The gene calls are TRBV28 and TRBJ2-5; tentatively, D is TRBD1 or TRBD2 (5 bases each). The V end lost 2 bases, the J end lost 4 bases, and 17 bases lay between the germline ends. This CDR3 contains 16 residues. Germline lookup yields CDR1 MDHEN and CDR2 SYDVKM. The CDR3 DNA sequence: TGTGCCAGCAGTTTAGGTGGGACGCTGGCGGGAGAGACCCAGTACTTC. Residues: CASSLGGTLAGETQYF.

This clonotype was detected many times. The chain links TRBV29-1 to TRBJ2-5, with D tentatively TRBD2 (5 bases). V was pared by 1 base and J by 1 base, with 10 bases between. CDR3 length: 14 amino acids. In germline, CDR1 is SQVTM, CDR2 ANQGSEA. The CDR3 DNA is TGCAGCGTTGAAGGTCTAGCTCTCCAAGAGACCCAGTACTTC. Translation gives CSVEGLALQETQYF.

This clonotype occurred many times. This chain joins TRBV27 and TRBJ2-7; 12 bases align to TRBD2. This CDR3 contains 16 residues. The germline CDR1 and CDR2 sequences are MNHEY and SMNVEV (reference sequence). V was pared by 5 bases and J by 4 bases, with 9 bases of the junction left unmatched. The chain's CDR3 is CASSPRLAGDLYEQYF. The DNA of the CDR3 is TGTGCCAGCAGTCCAAGACTAGCGGGGGACCTATACGAGCAGTACTTC.

The chain employs TRBV15 and TRBJ2-7; 7 nucleotides line up with TRBD1. Germline CDR1 is LNHNV and CDR2 is YYDKDF (reference sequence). The CDR3 has 15 residues. Losses at the gene ends were 4 bases for V and 2 bases for J; bases not matched to a gene: 8. The CDR3 region is CATSKMQGVAYEQYF. The CDR3 DNA reads as TGTGCCACCAGCAAAATGCAGGGGGTGGCCTACGAGCAGTACTTC.

The CDR3 sequence is CSARAGTSGMGPKTYEQYF. The DNA for the CDR3 is TGCAGTGCTAGAGCGGGGACTAGCGGGATGGGCCCAAAGACTTACGAGCAGTACTTC. The chain employs TRBV20-1 and TRBJ2-7; TRBD2 matches at 13 bases. Per germline, CDR1 DFQATT and CDR2 SNEGSKA (reference sequence). Unmatched junction bases numbered 16, after V lost 1 base and J lost 4 bases. CDR3 length equals 19 residues.

Only a few counts were recorded for this clonotype. The V and J genes are TRBV10-3 and TRBJ2-5, with a weak D call TRBD1 (5 bases). The V gene's germline CDR1 is ENHRY and CDR2 SYGVKD. The CDR3 is 12 amino acids. Trimming stripped 8 bases from V and 2 bases from J, with 9 bases between. The CDR3 nucleotides are TGTGCCATCCGCAGGGATCAAGAGACCCAGTACTTC. Its protein is CAIRRDQETQYF.

This clonotype was detected only once. The chain recombines TRBV19 with TRBJ1-6; D is unclear. The V and J ends lost 7 bases and 0 bases respectively, with 10 bases between them. Germline CDR1 LNHDA, CDR2 SQIVND (reference sequence). The CDR3 length is 15 residues. The CDR3 is CASTEGSSYNSPLHF. The DNA for the CDR3 is TGTGCCAGTACCGAGGGAAGCTCCTATAATTCACCCCTCCACTTT.

This clonotype was detected ten times or more. This chain links TRBV28 with TRBJ1-2, with D possibly matching TRBD1 (6 bases). V was clipped by 3 bases and J by 1 base, with 12 bases between them. CDR3 length: 15 amino acids. Germline lookup yields CDR1 MDHEN and CDR2 SYDVKM. Written as DNA, the CDR3 is TGTGCCAGCAGTTTTTCACAGGGACTTAACTATGGCTACACCTTC. Translated, it gives CASSFSQGLNYGYTF.

This clonotype has more than one count but fewer than ten. The CDR3 nucleotides are TGTGCCAGCAGTTACTTGGACACTTACACCGGGGAGCTGTTTTTT. Its translation: CASSYLDTYTGELFF. This sequence joins TRBV6-2 or TRBV6-3 and TRBJ2-2; maybe TRBD1 (5 bases). Deletions cut 1 base from V and 3 bases from J, with 9 bases between. The CDR3 loop spans 15 amino acids. The germline CDR1 and CDR2 sequences are MNHEY and SVGEGT.

The chain couples TRBV7-9 to TRBJ2-2; TRBD1 matches 7 bases. The germline V gene has CDR1 SEHNR and CDR2 FQNEAQ (reference sequence). The CDR3 spans 17 residues. Trimming took 1 base from V and 1 from J; bases not matched to a gene: 6. CDR3 region: CASSLEGGRMNTGELFF. The CDR3 DNA is TGTGCCAGCAGCTTAGAAGGGGGCAGAATGAACACCGGGGAGCTGTTTTTT. Filled out from reference TRBV7-9 and TRBJ2-2, the complete variable domain reads DTGVSQNPRHKITKRGQNVTFRCDPISEHNRLYWYRQTLGQGPEFLTYFQNEAQLEKSRLLSDRFSAERPKGSFSTLEIQRTEQGDSAMYLCASSLEGGRMNTGELFFGEGSRLTVL.

The chain is built from TRBV14 and TRBJ2-3, with 7 bases aligning to TRBD1. V was pared by 1 base and J by 2 bases, with 6 bases of the junction left unmatched. The CDR3 runs 16 residues. Germline CDR1 SGHDN, CDR2 FVKESK. The CDR3 DNA sequence: TGTGCCAGCAGCCAAGGCCAGGGGGAAAACACAGATACGCAGTATTTT. It yields the protein CASSQGQGENTDTQYF.

This clonotype was counted at least ten times. The rearrangement uses TRBV5-4 and TRBJ1-1; D gene unclear. This CDR3 spans 16 amino acids. Germline V gene data show CDR1 as SGHNT and CDR2 as YYREEE (reference sequence). The V end lost 0 bases, the J end lost 0 bases, and 12 bases lay between the germline ends. Here the CDR3 DNA reads TGTGCCAGCAGCTTGGCCACCTCAAGGGTGAACACTGAAGCTTTCTTT. The encoded protein is CASSLATSRVNTEAFF. Using reference TRBV5-4 and TRBJ1-1 for the parts outside the CDR3, the full variable domain is ETGVTQSPTHLIKTRGQQVTLRCSSQSGHNTVSWYQQALGQGPQFIFQYYREEENGRGNFPPRFSGLQFPNYSSELNVNALELDDSALYLCASSLATSRVNTEAFFGQGTRLTVV.

This clonotype was picked up many times. This rearrangement joins TRBV12-5 to TRBJ1-1; D is unclear. The germline V gene encodes CDR1 LGHNT and CDR2 FRNRAP. The V end was cut by 5 bases, the J end by 1 base, with 8 bases between. This CDR3 contains 13 residues. CDR3 DNA sequence: TGTGCTAGTGGTCTCAGCTCGAACACTGAAGCTTTCTTT. Protein: CASGLSSNTEAFF.

This clonotype was detected ten times or more. The chain uses TRBV28 and TRBJ2-7, with 13 bases aligning to TRBD2. V lost 5 bases, J lost 4 bases, and 8 bases stayed unmatched. Germline CDR1 reads MDHEN; CDR2 reads SYDVKM. The CDR3 extends over 16 amino acids. CDR3 in amino acids: CASSPGTSGTGYEQYF. The CDR3 coding sequence is TGTGCCAGCAGTCCCGGGACTAGCGGGACTGGGTACGAGCAGTACTTC. The full variable domain, rest sourced from reference TRBV28 and TRBJ2-7, is DVKVTQSSRYLVKRTGEKVFLECVQDMDHENMFWYRQDPGLGLRLIYFSYDVKMKEKGDIPEGYSVSREKKERFSLILESASTNQTSMYLCASSPGTSGTGYEQYFGPGTRLTVT.

This clonotype occurred a few times. This chain links TRBV15 with TRBJ2-7; possibly TRBD2 for D (5 bases). V lost 5 bases and J lost 5, with 16 bases in between. The CDR3 has 14 amino acids. Germline V gene data show CDR1 as LNHNV and CDR2 as YYDKDF (reference sequence). The CDR3 is CATSSRGRMDEQYF. CDR3 nucleotides: TGTGCCACCAGCTCACGGGGTCGAATGGACGAGCAGTACTTC.

This clonotype has a count of ten or more. The rearrangement joins TRBV6-5 to TRBJ1-5, with D uncertain. CDR3 length equals 16 residues. Trimming pared 0 bases from V and 1 base from J, leaving 10 bases between. CDR1 and CDR2 from the germline V gene are MNHEY and SVGAGI. CDR3 amino acids: CASSYSPLRSNQPQHF. In DNA form, the CDR3 reads TGTGCCAGCAGTTACTCTCCCCTCCGGAGCAATCAGCCCCAGCATTTT.

This clonotype was observed once. A much larger clone differs from this one at a single base, so this may be a read error. The V call is TRBV6-5, the J call TRBJ1-1; D call uncertain. This CDR3 contains 14 residues. Germline lookup yields CDR1 MNHEY and CDR2 SVGAGI. V was pared by 2 bases and J by 1 base, with 8 bases between. The CDR3 DNA is TGTGCCAGCAGTTACGCCTCGGAGAACACTGAAGCTTTCTTT. As protein: CASSYASENTEAFF.

There are a few counts of this clonotype. In DNA, the CDR3 is TGTGCCAGCAGTGAAAACAGGGAATGGGAAAAACTGTTTTTT. Its protein is CASSENREWEKLFF. The chain recombines TRBV25-1 with TRBJ1-4, with D possibly being TRBD1 (6 bases). Trimming removed 2 bases from V and 8 bases from J, with 12 bases in between. The CDR3 loop spans 14 amino acids. Germline V gives CDR1 MGHDK, CDR2 SYGVNS.

The CDR3 DNA is TGTGCCAGCAGCCAAGATTGGCTAGCGGATTCCTACGAGCAGTACTTC. Residues: CASSQDWLADSYEQYF. The chain employs TRBV11-3 and TRBJ2-7, with 7 bases identical to TRBD2. V was pared by 5 bases and J by 1 base, with 11 bases of the junction left unmatched. The CDR3 consists of 16 residues. Per germline, CDR1 SGHNT and CDR2 YENEEA.

This clonotype was recorded at least ten times. The V gene is TRBV28, the J gene TRBJ2-7; TRBD1 aligns across 8 bases. Germline CDR1 MDHEN, CDR2 SYDVKM. The CDR3 consists of 17 residues. J gave up 5 bases and V 4 bases, and 16 bases lay outside the gene matches. The CDR3 protein is CASSSLTVTGVSDEQYF. CDR3 DNA: TGTGCCAGCAGTTCCCTAACCGTGACAGGGGTCAGCGACGAGCAGTACTTC. The full variable domain, rest sourced from reference TRBV28 and TRBJ2-7, is DVKVTQSSRYLVKRTGEKVFLECVQDMDHENMFWYRQDPGLGLRLIYFSYDVKMKEKGDIPEGYSVSREKKERFSLILESASTNQTSMYLCASSSLTVTGVSDEQYFGPGTRLTVT.

This clonotype was detected ten times or more. V usage is TRBV29-1 and J usage is TRBJ2-2; D is unresolved. The length of the CDR3 is 12 residues. Trimming shortened V by 3 bases and J by 1 base, and 3 bases separated the two germline ends. Germline CDR1 SQVTM, CDR2 ANQGSEA. In nucleotides, the CDR3 is TGCAGCGTTGAGGAGAACACCGGGGAGCTGTTTTTT. Residues: CSVEENTGELFF.

This clonotype was found many times. The chain has TRBV6-1 and TRBJ2-5; 11 bases map to TRBD2. In germline, CDR1 is MNHNS, CDR2 SASEGT. This CDR3 region has 15 residues. The ends lost 6 bases at V and 5 bases at J; junction bases unmatched: 8. The chain's CDR3 is CASSPRLAGYETQYF. The CDR3 DNA reads as TGTGCCAGCAGCCCCCGACTAGCGGGATACGAGACCCAGTACTTC.

The rearrangement uses TRBV27 and TRBJ2-2; no clear D gene. The V gene's germline CDR1 is MNHEY and CDR2 SMNVEV (reference sequence). CDR3 length: 14 residues. V gave up 3 bases and J gave up 1 base, with 6 bases separating them. CDR3 amino acids: CASSFYMNTGELFF. The DNA of the CDR3 is TGTGCCAGCAGTTTCTACATGAACACCGGGGAGCTGTTTTTT.

This clonotype was observed once. A clone one base away is much larger, so this may be a read error. The chain combines TRBV28 with TRBJ2-5, with TRBD1 matching 7 bases. The last part of the DNA fits TRBJ2-7 better; the J call may be wrong. The CDR3 has 14 residues. Germline V lookup: CDR1 MDHEN, CDR2 SYDVKM. DNA of the CDR3: TGTTCCAGCGTTCCCGGGACAGACCACTACGAGCAGTACTTC. Amino acid sequence: CSSVPGTDHYEQYF.

The CDR3 loop reads CASSQDQSGRNTEAFF. The CDR3 DNA reads as TGTGCCAGCAGCCAAGATCAATCCGGGAGGAACACTGAAGCTTTCTTT. The V gene is TRBV4-2, the J gene TRBJ1-1; D not certain. This CDR3 has 16 amino acids. V lost 0 bases and J 1 base, leaving 12 bases between the germline ends. Germline CDR1 and CDR2: LGHNA and YNFKEQ.

The chain employs TRBV19 and TRBJ1-6; D is perhaps TRBD1 (5 bases). Per germline, CDR1 LNHDA and CDR2 SQIVND (reference sequence). V lost 8 bases and J lost 8, with 13 bases in between. This CDR3 spans 13 amino acids. CDR3 sequence (DNA): TGTGCCAGTTCCGGGACCTCTCATTCACCCCTCCACTTT. Protein: CASSGTSHSPLHF.

V usage is TRBV3-1 and J usage is TRBJ1-2; the D is unclear. The CDR3 consists of 14 residues. Germline values: CDR1 LGHDT, CDR2 YNNKEL (reference sequence). V was cut by 3 bases and J by 0 bases, with 8 bases left in between. The CDR3 is CASSQTAPNYGYTF. DNA for the CDR3: TGTGCCAGCAGCCAGACGGCCCCTAACTATGGCTACACCTTC.